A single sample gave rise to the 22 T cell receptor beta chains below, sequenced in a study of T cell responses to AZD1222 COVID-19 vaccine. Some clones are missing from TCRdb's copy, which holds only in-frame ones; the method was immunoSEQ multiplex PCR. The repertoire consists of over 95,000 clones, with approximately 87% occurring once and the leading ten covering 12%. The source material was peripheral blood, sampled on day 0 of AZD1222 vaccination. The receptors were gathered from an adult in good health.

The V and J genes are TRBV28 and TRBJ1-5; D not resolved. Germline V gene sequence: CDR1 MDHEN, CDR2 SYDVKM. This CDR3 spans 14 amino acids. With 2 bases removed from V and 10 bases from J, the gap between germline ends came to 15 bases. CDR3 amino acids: CASSLVSGLLPQHF. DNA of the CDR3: TGTGCCAGCAGTTTAGTTTCAGGTCTCCTACCCCAGCATTTT.

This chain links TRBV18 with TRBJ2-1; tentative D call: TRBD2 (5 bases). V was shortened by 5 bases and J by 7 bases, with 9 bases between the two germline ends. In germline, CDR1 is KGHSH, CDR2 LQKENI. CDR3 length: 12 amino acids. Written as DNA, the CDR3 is TGTGCCAGCTCATCAAGAGGGAATGAGCAGTTCTTC. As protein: CASSSRGNEQFF.

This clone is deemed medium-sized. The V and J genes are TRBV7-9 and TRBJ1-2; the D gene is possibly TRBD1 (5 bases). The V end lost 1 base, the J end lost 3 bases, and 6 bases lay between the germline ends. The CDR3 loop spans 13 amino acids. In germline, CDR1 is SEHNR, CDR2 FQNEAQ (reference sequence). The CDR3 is CASSLVGDYGYTF. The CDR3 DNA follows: TGTGCCAGCAGCTTAGTAGGGGACTATGGCTACACCTTC.

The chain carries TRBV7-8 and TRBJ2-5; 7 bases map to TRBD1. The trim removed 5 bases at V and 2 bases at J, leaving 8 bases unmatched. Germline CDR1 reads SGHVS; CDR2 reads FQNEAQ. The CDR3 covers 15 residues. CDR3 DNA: TGTGCCAGCAGCGGCAGACCGGGACAGCAAGAGACCCAGTACTTC. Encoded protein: CASSGRPGQQETQYF.

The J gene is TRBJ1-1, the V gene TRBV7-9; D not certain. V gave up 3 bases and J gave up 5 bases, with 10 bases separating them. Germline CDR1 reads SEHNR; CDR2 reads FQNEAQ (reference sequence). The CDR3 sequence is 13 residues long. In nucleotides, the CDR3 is TGTGCCAGCAGCTTCAAGGGTGGGACTGAAGCTTTCTTT. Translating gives CASSFKGGTEAFF.

The CDR3 here is CATSTGVYNEQFF. The CDR3 DNA is TGCGCCACCTCGACAGGGGTCTACAATGAGCAGTTCTTC. The chain recombines TRBV5-1 with TRBJ2-1; 8 nucleotides line up with TRBD1. The CDR3 loop spans 13 amino acids. Germline CDR1 is SGHRS and CDR2 is YFSETQ. V shed 9 bases and J 3 bases; nucleotides not matched to a gene: 5.

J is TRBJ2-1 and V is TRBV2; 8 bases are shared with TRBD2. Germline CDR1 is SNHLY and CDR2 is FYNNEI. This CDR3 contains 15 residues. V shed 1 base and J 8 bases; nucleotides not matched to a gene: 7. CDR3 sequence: CASSEGLAGIYEQFF. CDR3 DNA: TGTGCCAGCAGTGAAGGGTTAGCGGGAATCTATGAGCAGTTCTTC.

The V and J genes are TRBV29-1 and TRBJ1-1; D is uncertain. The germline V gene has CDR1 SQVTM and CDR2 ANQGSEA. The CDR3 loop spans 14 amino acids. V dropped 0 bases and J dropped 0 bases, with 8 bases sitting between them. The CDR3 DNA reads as TGCAGCGTTGAAGACGGTCAGGTGAACACTGAAGCTTTCTTT. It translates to CSVEDGQVNTEAFF.

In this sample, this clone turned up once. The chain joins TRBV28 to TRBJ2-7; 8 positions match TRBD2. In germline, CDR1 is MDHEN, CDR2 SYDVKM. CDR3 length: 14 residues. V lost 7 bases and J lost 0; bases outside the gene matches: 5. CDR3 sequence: CASIAGGVSYEQYF. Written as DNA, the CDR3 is TGTGCCAGCATTGCGGGGGGAGTCTCCTACGAGCAGTACTTC. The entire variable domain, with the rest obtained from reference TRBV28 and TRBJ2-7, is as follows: DVKVTQSSRYLVKRTGEKVFLECVQDMDHENMFWYRQDPGLGLRLIYFSYDVKMKEKGDIPEGYSVSREKKERFSLILESASTNQTSMYLCASIAGGVSYEQYFGPGTRLTVT.

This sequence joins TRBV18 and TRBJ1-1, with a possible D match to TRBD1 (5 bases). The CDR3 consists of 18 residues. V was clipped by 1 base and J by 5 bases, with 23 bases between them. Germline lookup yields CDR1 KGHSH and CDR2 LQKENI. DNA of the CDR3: TGTGCCAGCTCACCACGAGGAGCCCTCAGGGCCGCCGGGACTGAAGCTTTCTTT. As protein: CASSPRGALRAAGTEAFF.

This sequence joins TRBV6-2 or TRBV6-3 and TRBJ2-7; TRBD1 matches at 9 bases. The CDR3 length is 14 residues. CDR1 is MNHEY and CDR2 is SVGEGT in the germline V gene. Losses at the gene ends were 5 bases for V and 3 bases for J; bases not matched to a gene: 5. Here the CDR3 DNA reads TGTGCCAGCAGTCGGGACAGGGTAAACTACGAGCAGTACTTC. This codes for CASSRDRVNYEQYF.

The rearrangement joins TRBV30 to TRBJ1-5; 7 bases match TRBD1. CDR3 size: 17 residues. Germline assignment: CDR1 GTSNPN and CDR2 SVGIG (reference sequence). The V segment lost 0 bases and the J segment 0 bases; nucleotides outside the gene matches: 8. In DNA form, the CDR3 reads TGTGCCTGGAGTGTAGGAGGGACAGTGTATAGCAATCAGCCCCAGCATTTT. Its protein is CAWSVGGTVYSNQPQHF.

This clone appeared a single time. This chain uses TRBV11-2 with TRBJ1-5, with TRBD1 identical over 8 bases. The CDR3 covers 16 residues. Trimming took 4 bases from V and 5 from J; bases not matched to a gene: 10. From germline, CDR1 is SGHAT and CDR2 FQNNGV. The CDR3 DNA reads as TGTGCCAGCAGCTATGACAGGGGAATGGTAGATCAGCCCCAGCATTTT. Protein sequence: CASSYDRGMVDQPQHF. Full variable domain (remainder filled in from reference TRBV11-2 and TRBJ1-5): EAGVAQSPRYKIIEKRQSVAFWCNPISGHATLYWYQQILGQGPKLLIQFQNNGVVDDSQLPKDRFSAERLKGVDSTLKIQPAKLEDSAVYLCASSYDRGMVDQPQHFGDGTRLSIL.

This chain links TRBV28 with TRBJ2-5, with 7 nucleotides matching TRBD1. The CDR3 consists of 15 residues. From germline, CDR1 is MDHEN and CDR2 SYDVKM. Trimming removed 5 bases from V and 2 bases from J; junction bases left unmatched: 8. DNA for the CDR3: TGTGCCAGCAGTCTTCTCAGGGGGTCTCAAGAGACCCAGTACTTC. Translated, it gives CASSLLRGSQETQYF.

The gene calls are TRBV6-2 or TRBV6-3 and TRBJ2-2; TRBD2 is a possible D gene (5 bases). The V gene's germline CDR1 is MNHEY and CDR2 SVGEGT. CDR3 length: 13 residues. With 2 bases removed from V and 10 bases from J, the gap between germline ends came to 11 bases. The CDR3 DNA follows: TGTGCCAGCAGTTACAGGAGGTTCCTGGAGCTGTTTTTT. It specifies CASSYRRFLELFF.

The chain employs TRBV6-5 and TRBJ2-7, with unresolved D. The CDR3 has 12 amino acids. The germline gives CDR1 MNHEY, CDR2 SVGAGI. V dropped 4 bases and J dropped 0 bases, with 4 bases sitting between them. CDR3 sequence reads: CASSSASYEQYF. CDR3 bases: TGTGCCAGCAGTTCCGCCTCCTACGAGCAGTACTTC.

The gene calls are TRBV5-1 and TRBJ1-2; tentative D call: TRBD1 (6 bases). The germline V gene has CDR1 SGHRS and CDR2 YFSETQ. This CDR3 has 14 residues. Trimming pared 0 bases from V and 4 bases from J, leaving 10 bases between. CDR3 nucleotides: TGCGCCAGCAGCTTGGCTATGACAGGCTATGGCTACACCTTC. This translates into CASSLAMTGYGYTF.

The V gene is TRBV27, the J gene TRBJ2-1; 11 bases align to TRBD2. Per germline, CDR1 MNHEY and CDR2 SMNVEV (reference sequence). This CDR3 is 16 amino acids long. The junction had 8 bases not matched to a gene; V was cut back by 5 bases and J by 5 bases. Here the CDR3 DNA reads TGTGCCAGCAGTACCCAATTAGCGGGAGGGCACAATGAGCAGTTCTTC. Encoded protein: CASSTQLAGGHNEQFF.

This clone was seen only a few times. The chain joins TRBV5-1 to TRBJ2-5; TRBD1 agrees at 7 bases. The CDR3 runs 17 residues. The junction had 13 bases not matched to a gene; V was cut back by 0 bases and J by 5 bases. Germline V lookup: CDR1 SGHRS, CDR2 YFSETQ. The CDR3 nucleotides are TGCGCCAGCAGCTTGGAACAGGGGCCCTTTATCGGGGAGACCCAGTACTTC. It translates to CASSLEQGPFIGETQYF.

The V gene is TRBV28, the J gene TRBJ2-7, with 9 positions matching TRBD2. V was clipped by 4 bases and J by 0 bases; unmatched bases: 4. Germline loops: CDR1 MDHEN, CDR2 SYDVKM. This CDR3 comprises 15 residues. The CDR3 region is CASSSSSGASYEQYF. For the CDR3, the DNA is TGTGCCAGCAGTTCATCTAGCGGGGCCTCCTACGAGCAGTACTTC.

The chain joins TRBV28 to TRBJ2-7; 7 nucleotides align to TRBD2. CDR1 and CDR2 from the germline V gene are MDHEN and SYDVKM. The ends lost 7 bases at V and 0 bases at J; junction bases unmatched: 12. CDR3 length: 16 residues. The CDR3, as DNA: TGTGCCAGCACCTTGGGGGGGGGAGGCCGCTCCTACGAGCAGTACTTC. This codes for CASTLGGGGRSYEQYF.

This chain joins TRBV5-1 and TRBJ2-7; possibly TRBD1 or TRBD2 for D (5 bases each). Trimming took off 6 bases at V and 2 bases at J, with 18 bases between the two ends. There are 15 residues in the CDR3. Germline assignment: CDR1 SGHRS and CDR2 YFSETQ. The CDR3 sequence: CASTGTPGTPYEQYF. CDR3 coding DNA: TGCGCCAGCACGGGGACCCCAGGGACCCCCTACGAGCAGTACTTC.